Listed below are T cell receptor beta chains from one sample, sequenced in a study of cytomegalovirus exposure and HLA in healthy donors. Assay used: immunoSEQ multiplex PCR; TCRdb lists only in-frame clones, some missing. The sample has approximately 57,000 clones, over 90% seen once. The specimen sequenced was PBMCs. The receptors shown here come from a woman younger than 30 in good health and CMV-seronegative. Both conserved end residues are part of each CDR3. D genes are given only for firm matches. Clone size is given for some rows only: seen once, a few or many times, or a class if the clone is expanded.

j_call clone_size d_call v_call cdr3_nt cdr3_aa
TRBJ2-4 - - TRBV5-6 TGTGCCAGCAGCAGGGGTCTAGCCAAAAACATTCAGTACTTC CASSRGLAKNIQYF
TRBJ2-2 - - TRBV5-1 TGCGCCAGCAGCCTGCCTCAGGGGAACACCGGGGAGCTGTTTTTT CASSLPQGNTGELFF
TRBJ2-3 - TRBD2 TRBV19 TGTGCCAGTAGTATACGGACTAGCGGGAGGACGGCCGTGGCAGATACGCAGTATTTT CASSIRTSGRTAVADTQYF
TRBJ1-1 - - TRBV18 TGTGCCAGCTCACCTTACGGGACACCGAACACTGAAGCTTTCTTT CASSPYGTPNTEAFF
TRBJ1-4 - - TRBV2 TGTGCCAGCACCAGACTTGTGACAGGCCCGAATGAAAAACTGTTTTTT CASTRLVTGPNEKLFF
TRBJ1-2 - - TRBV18 TGTGCCAGCTCACCAGGAGGTCCGAGAGGCTACACCTTC CASSPGGPRGYTF
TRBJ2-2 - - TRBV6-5 TGTGCCAGCAGTTACCGTACAGGCTACACCGGGGAGCTGTTTTTT CASSYRTGYTGELFF
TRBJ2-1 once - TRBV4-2 TGTGCCAGCAGCCAAGGCAGCCGGGACTCCTACTACAATGAGCAGTTCTTC CASSQGSRDSYYNEQFF
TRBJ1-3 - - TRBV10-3 TGTGCCATCGGACCGACTGCGGGATCTGGAAACACCATATATTTT CAIGPTAGSGNTIYF
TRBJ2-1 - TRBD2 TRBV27 TGTGCCAGCATACGGCTAGCGGGAGGGGGAAATGAGCAGTTCTTC CASIRLAGGGNEQFF
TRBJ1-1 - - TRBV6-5 TGTGCCAGCAGTTACTCGAACGCGATGAACACTGAAGCTTTCTTT CASSYSNAMNTEAFF
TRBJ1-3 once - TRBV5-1 TGCGCCAGCAGCGGTACCGGGGGTGACTCTGGAAACACCATATATTTT CASSGTGGDSGNTIYF
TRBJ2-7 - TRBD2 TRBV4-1 TGCGCCAGCAGCCAAGCCTGGTTAGGTCTAGCGGGGGTATTCTCCGAGCAGTACTTC CASSQAWLGLAGVFSEQYF
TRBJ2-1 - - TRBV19 TGTGCCAGTAGTATAGATGATGGGCACAATGAGCAGTTCTTC CASSIDDGHNEQFF
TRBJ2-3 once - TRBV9 TGTGCCAGCAGCGTAGATGGCAGCACAGATACGCAGTATTTT CASSVDGSTDTQYF
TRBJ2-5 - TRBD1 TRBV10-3 TGTGCCGTCAGAGCCGGGACAGGGAGAGAGACCCAGTACTTC CAVRAGTGRETQYF
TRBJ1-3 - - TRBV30 TGTGCCTGGAACCCACCGGCGGTTTCTGCTGGAAACACCATATATTTT CAWNPPAVSAGNTIYF
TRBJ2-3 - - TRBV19 TGTGCCAGTAGTCCAAGCGGGCCTAGCACAGATACGCAGTATTTT CASSPSGPSTDTQYF
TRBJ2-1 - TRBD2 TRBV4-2 TGTGCCAGCAGCTATGATATAGCGGGAGTAAGTGAGCAGTTCTTC CASSYDIAGVSEQFF
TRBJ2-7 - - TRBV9 TGTGCCAGCAGCGTAGGGGTGGGTAGGAGGTACGAGCAGTACTTC CASSVGVGRRYEQYF
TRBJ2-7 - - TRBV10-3 TGTGCCATCAGTAACCGGGGTACAAACTACGAGCAGTACTTC CAISNRGTNYEQYF